The clone carrying this T cell receptor beta chain was found a few times. Its antigen remains unidentified. This sample is drawn from a study of T cell repertoires in cytomegalovirus infection. Whole-study findings and limits: Ex vivo responses were dominated by HLA-C-restricted CMV-specific TCR beta clonotypes.

TCRdb re-derived calls from the reads in MiXCR, one entry per CDR3 protein. The sample shows about 140,000 distinct CDR3 sequences, roughly a third of them seen only once. This clonotype originated in a human donor in good health (CMV status not recorded). Some clones in this sample may be carry-over from other donors' samples. The material was CD8+ T cells from cultured PBMCs, obtained from culture after CMV antigen stimulation.

The CDR3 is CASSPGLLAGPNYNEQFF. CDR3 in DNA: TGTGCCAGCAGCCCCGGGCTTCTAGCGGGGCCGAACTACAATGAGCAGTTCTTC. The chain employs TRBV6-2 or TRBV6-3 and TRBJ2-1; 9 bases agree with TRBD2. Germline V gives CDR1 MNHEY, CDR2 SVGEGT. The CDR3 length is 18 residues. Trimming took 6 bases from V and 3 from J; bases not matched to a gene: 15.